Listed here are 21 T cell receptor beta chains from one sample, sequenced in a study of tumor-infiltrating lymphocytes in localized non-small cell lung cancer. Assay: immunoSEQ multiplex PCR; the TCRdb copy retains only in-frame clones and omits some. The data show around 16,000 clones, 65% to 75% seen once. The source material was lung tumor tissue. The origin of the receptors is a human donor with non-small cell lung cancer.

This chain links TRBV11-2 with TRBJ2-5; 7 bases are a match to TRBD1. CDR3 length: 14 residues. CDR1 is SGHAT, CDR2 FQNNGV, per germline. V shed 5 bases, J shed 2 bases, and the junction held 5 bases outside the gene matches. The CDR3 DNA reads TGTGCCAGCAGCCGGGACAGCACTCAAGAGACCCAGTACTTC. Translation: CASSRDSTQETQYF.

This rearrangement joins TRBV6-4 to TRBJ1-1; no firm D call. Looked up from germline, CDR1 is MRHNA and CDR2 is SNTAGT. V was clipped by 3 bases and J by 2 bases, with 7 bases between them. This CDR3 has 13 residues. CDR3 protein: CASSEGRNTEAFF. The CDR3, as DNA: TGTGCCAGCAGTGAGGGGAGAAACACTGAAGCTTTCTTT.

There are a few counts of this clone. The V call is TRBV5-4, the J call TRBJ1-3; D is uncertain. Trimming removed 4 bases from V and 0 bases from J, with 17 bases in between. CDR3 length equals 17 residues. CDR1 is SGHNT and CDR2 is YYREEE in the germline V gene (reference sequence). Here the CDR3 reads CASSTTYQSFSGNTIYF. The CDR3 DNA follows: TGTGCCAGCAGCACGACATACCAGAGCTTCTCTGGAAACACCATATATTTT.

J is TRBJ2-1 and V is TRBV11-3; D gene ambiguous. Germline-derived CDR1 and CDR2 are SGHNT and YENEEA. With 3 bases removed from V and 8 bases from J, the gap between germline ends came to 11 bases. The CDR3 has 13 amino acids. The DNA of the CDR3 is TGTGCCAGCAGCTTGACCGGGTACCATGAGCAGTTCTTC. Translated, it gives CASSLTGYHEQFF.

The V and J genes are TRBV2 and TRBJ2-2; D remains ambiguous. Germline V gene data show CDR1 as SNHLY and CDR2 as FYNNEI. The V end lost 1 base, the J end lost 1 base, and 10 bases lay between the germline ends. CDR3 length: 16 amino acids. The CDR3 DNA follows: TGTGCCAGCAGTGAAGAGGACGTGGGGAACACCGGGGAGCTGTTTTTT. This gives the protein CASSEEDVGNTGELFF.

The chain links TRBV7-8 to TRBJ1-4; D unclear. This CDR3 has 14 amino acids. Trimming shortened V by 5 bases and J by 3 bases, and 10 bases separated the two germline ends. Germline V CDR1 and CDR2: SGHVS, FQNEAQ. The CDR3 DNA reads as TGTGCCAGCAGCACTGTCCGGCCTAATGAAAAACTGTTTTTT. Encoded protein: CASSTVRPNEKLFF. Together with reference TRBV7-8 and TRBJ1-4, the CDR3 gives the full variable domain: GAGVSQSPRYKVAKRGQDVALRCDPISGHVSLFWYQQALGQGPEFLTYFQNEAQLDKSGLPSDRFFAERPEGSVSTLKIQRTQQEDSAVYLCASSTVRPNEKLFFGSGTQLSVL.

This chain connects TRBV7-8 to TRBJ1-2; 10 bases are a match to TRBD1. The germline gives CDR1 SGHVS, CDR2 FQNEAQ. The junction had 8 bases not matched to a gene; V was cut back by 1 base and J by 6 bases. This CDR3 spans 16 amino acids. CDR3 DNA sequence: TGTGCCAGCAGCTTAGTACCCGGGGACAGGGGCCATGGCTACACCTTC. It encodes CASSLVPGDRGHGYTF. Complete variable domain (other parts from reference TRBV7-8 and TRBJ1-2): GAGVSQSPRYKVAKRGQDVALRCDPISGHVSLFWYQQALGQGPEFLTYFQNEAQLDKSGLPSDRFFAERPEGSVSTLKIQRTQQEDSAVYLCASSLVPGDRGHGYTFGSGTRLTVV.

To note about this clone: An end of the junction differs from the germline gene, which may be a read error. The chain couples TRBV7-7 to TRBJ2-1, with D possibly being TRBD1 (5 bases). The CDR3 covers 15 residues. Germline V gene sequence: CDR1 SSHAT, CDR2 FNYEAQ (reference sequence). The CDR3 reads CASSLVDSSYNEQFF. DNA for the CDR3: TGTGCTAGCAGCTTAGTCGACAGCTCCTACAATGAGCAGTTCTTC.

This clone was seen a few times. The V call is TRBV14, the J call TRBJ1-1, with D tentatively TRBD1 (6 bases). Germline loops: CDR1 SGHDN, CDR2 FVKESK. V shed 4 bases and J shed 6 bases, with 12 bases lying between them. The CDR3 is 13 residues long. DNA of the CDR3: TGTGCCAGCAGCCTACAGGGCTTAGCTGAAGCTTTCTTT. It encodes CASSLQGLAEAFF.

As DNA, the CDR3 is TGTGCCAGCAGCTTAGCGGGACTAGCCAACGGGGTCTACAATGAGCAGTTCTTC. It encodes CASSLAGLANGVYNEQFF. The gene calls are TRBV7-2 and TRBJ2-1; 9 bases map to TRBD2. Germline CDR1 is SGHTA and CDR2 is FQGNSA. V was clipped by 0 bases and J by 3 bases; unmatched bases: 9. The CDR3 length is 18 residues.

The chain carries TRBV19 and TRBJ2-7, with TRBD2 matching over 7 bases. Per germline, CDR1 LNHDA and CDR2 SQIVND (reference sequence). CDR3 size: 15 residues. With V trimmed by 0 bases and J by 2 bases, 4 bases remained unmatched. CDR3: CASSIEAGVAYEQYF. CDR3 sequence (DNA): TGTGCCAGTAGTATAGAGGCGGGAGTCGCCTACGAGCAGTACTTC.

The chain couples TRBV29-1 to TRBJ2-5; TRBD1 matches 7 bases. V lost 3 bases, J lost 4 bases, and 11 bases stayed unmatched. The CDR3 contains 15 residues. Germline lookup yields CDR1 SQVTM and CDR2 ANQGSEA. Here the CDR3 DNA reads TGCAGCGTTGATGGTTACAGGGGAATGCGAGAGACCCAGTACTTC. This encodes CSVDGYRGMRETQYF.

The chain couples TRBV7-8 to TRBJ1-2; D not resolved. Trimming removed 6 bases from V and 8 bases from J, with 19 bases in between. The CDR3 spans 14 residues. CDR1 and CDR2 (germline): SGHVS, FQNEAQ. CDR3 protein: CASSASSEVLGYTF. The CDR3 DNA sequence: TGTGCCAGCAGTGCCTCATCAGAAGTATTAGGCTACACCTTC.

This clone has more than one count but fewer than ten. This sample also contains other DNA sequences that code for the same CDR3. This chain connects TRBV29-1 to TRBJ2-7; D not certain. Trimming removed 5 bases at V and 0 bases at J, with 5 bases between. Germline V lookup: CDR1 SQVTM, CDR2 ANQGSEA. The CDR3 is made up of 11 amino acids. CDR3 amino acids: CSVTASYEQYF. DNA for the CDR3: TGCAGCGTTACCGCCTCCTACGAGCAGTACTTC.

The J gene is TRBJ2-1, the V gene TRBV19; perhaps TRBD2 as D (5 bases). The CDR3 has 11 residues. Deletions cut 4 bases from V and 10 bases from J, with 8 bases between. CDR1 and CDR2 (germline): LNHDA, SQIVND (reference sequence). CDR3 residues: CASSNKREQFF. In nucleotides, the CDR3 is TGTGCCAGTAGTAACAAGCGGGAGCAGTTCTTC.

This clone was seen a handful of times. The chain recombines TRBV13 with TRBJ2-7, with 7 nucleotides matching TRBD1. V lost 4 bases to trimming and J lost 2 bases; unmatched junction nucleotides: 11. This CDR3 is 16 amino acids long. Germline lookup yields CDR1 PRHDT and CDR2 FYEKMQ (reference sequence). The CDR3 nucleotides are TGTGCCAGCAGCTACAGGGGTCTATGGGGGACCTACGAGCAGTACTTC. Translating gives CASSYRGLWGTYEQYF.

The chain joins TRBV5-1 to TRBJ2-1, with a weak D call TRBD2 (7 bases). Germline V gene lookup returns CDR1 SGHRS and CDR2 YFSETQ. The CDR3 contains 15 residues. Trimming took off 2 bases at V and 8 bases at J, with 17 bases between the two ends. The DNA of the CDR3 is TGCGCCAGCAGCTTACCCCAGGGGAGCGGGGATGAGCAGTTCTTC. It encodes CASSLPQGSGDEQFF.

The chain recombines TRBV1 with TRBJ1-5; the table's D call, TRBD1, has no DNA check behind it. TRBV1 is labeled a pseudogene. This CDR3 spans 17 amino acids. The CDR3 sequence: CTSSQEFYQGSDQPQHF. The CDR3 nucleotides are TGCACCAGCAGCCAAGAATTCTACCAGGGAAGCGATCAGCCCCAGCATTTT.

This chain links TRBV25-1 with TRBJ2-7, with 10 bases matching TRBD2. The V gene's germline CDR1 is MGHDK and CDR2 SYGVNS. The V segment lost 5 bases and the J segment 3 bases; nucleotides outside the gene matches: 10. The CDR3 runs 16 residues. The CDR3, as DNA: TGTGCCAGCAGTACGCTAGCGGGAGTTTCCCTCTACGAGCAGTACTTC. Its translation is CASSTLAGVSLYEQYF.

This clone showed up just a few times. The gene calls are TRBV2 and TRBJ1-3; D remains ambiguous. The germline V gene has CDR1 SNHLY and CDR2 FYNNEI. The germline V and J ends were trimmed by 1 base and 0 bases, with 7 bases remaining between them. The CDR3 covers 15 residues. The CDR3 DNA follows: TGTGCCAGCAGTGAAGGCCCTTCCTCTGGAAACACCATATATTTT. Its protein is CASSEGPSSGNTIYF.

The rearrangement links TRBV7-8 to TRBJ2-7; D ambiguous. The CDR3 extends over 12 amino acids. Trimming took 1 base from V and 2 from J, leaving 3 bases between them. Germline V gene data show CDR1 as SGHVS and CDR2 as FQNEAQ. CDR3 nucleotides: TGTGCCAGCAGCTTAGTTCCCTACGAGCAGTACTTC. This translates into CASSLVPYEQYF.